The entry that follows covers one TCR beta chain sequence. Its antigen remains unknown. The sample is drawn from a study of monozygotic twins with inflammatory bowel disease. The study's findings and limits: Cells of different T cell subtypes could not be told apart. The sharing of clonotypes with others was lower in IBD patients than in healthy twins, especially with disease activity.

TCRdb reanalyzed the 5' RACE reads, giving one entry per CDR3 protein sequence and no DNA. This table lists a few hundred thousand distinct CDR3 sequences. Germline V CDR1 and CDR2: GTSNPN, SVGIG (reference sequence). The CDR3 has 13 residues. The sequenced material came from blood. The sequence derives from a human donor with ulcerative colitis or Crohn's disease, or a healthy co-twin of an affected twin (not recorded which). The chain couples TRBV30 to TRBJ1-1; with no DNA, the TCRdb D assignment of TRBD1 cannot be verified. The CDR3: CAWDRGGYTEAFF.